The 5 T cell receptor beta chains reported below all come from one sample, sequenced in a study of persistence of HIV-infected CD4 T cells. The libraries were made with immunoSEQ version 4 in survey mode. Measured with immunoSEQ multiplex PCR; TCRdb has only the in-frame clones, and not every one. Of approximately 40,000 clones listed, 75% to 80% are singletons. Cells were stimulated with overlapping HIV-1 Gag 15-mer peptides. Memory cells lacking CD40L and CD69 with high CD45RO were sorted. These receptors have no known antigen. The material sequenced was CD4+ T cells sorted from PBMCs after roughly 18-hour stimulation, taken from a patient who received antiretroviral therapy. All receptors come from an adult man with HIV who was CMV-seropositive.

The V gene is TRBV12-3 or TRBV12-4, the J gene TRBJ1-1; D may be TRBD1 (5 bases). Deletions cut 6 bases from V and 2 bases from J, with 10 bases between. The CDR3 has 13 amino acids. The CDR3 loop reads CASSLQVNTEAFF. For the CDR3, the DNA is TGTGCCAGCAGCTTACAGGTAAACACTGAAGCTTTCTTT.

The J gene is TRBJ1-6, the V gene TRBV6-1, with 9 bases aligning to TRBD1. Germline V gene sequence: CDR1 MNHNS, CDR2 SASEGT. The CDR3 covers 18 residues. After removal of 3 bases from V and 7 bases from J, the junction contained 13 bases not matched to a gene. The CDR3 DNA follows: TGTGCCAGCAGTGAGTTTATACAGGGGGCAAGATTCAATTCACCCCTCCACTTT. Its translation is CASSEFIQGARFNSPLHF.

The rearrangement links TRBV4-1 to TRBJ2-3, with D perhaps matching TRBD1 (6 bases). The CDR3 covers 17 residues. Germline loops: CDR1 MGHRA, CDR2 YSYEKL. V gave up 4 bases and J gave up 2 bases, with 19 bases separating them. The chain's CDR3 is CASSPRDNRDPTDTQYF. Here the CDR3 DNA reads TGCGCCAGCAGCCCCCGGGACAACCGGGACCCCACAGATACGCAGTATTTT.

This clone has just one count. The CDR3 loop is CASSHIGTSGQETQYF. The CDR3 nucleotides read TGTGCCAGCAGTCATATCGGGACTAGCGGCCAAGAGACCCAGTACTTC. This chain joins TRBV7-6 and TRBJ2-5; 11 bases are shared with TRBD2. V gave up 6 bases and J gave up 1 base; unmatched junction bases: 7. The CDR3 sequence is 16 residues long. The germline V gene has CDR1 SGHVS and CDR2 FNYEAQ.

In DNA, the CDR3 is TGTGCCAGCAGCGTAGGGTACAATGAGCAGTTCTTC. Protein product: CASSVGYNEQFF. V gene TRBV9 combines with J gene TRBJ2-1; no clear D gene. V gave up 0 bases and J gave up 4 bases, with 2 bases separating them. CDR1 and CDR2 (germline): SGDLS, YYNGEE. There are 12 residues in the CDR3.